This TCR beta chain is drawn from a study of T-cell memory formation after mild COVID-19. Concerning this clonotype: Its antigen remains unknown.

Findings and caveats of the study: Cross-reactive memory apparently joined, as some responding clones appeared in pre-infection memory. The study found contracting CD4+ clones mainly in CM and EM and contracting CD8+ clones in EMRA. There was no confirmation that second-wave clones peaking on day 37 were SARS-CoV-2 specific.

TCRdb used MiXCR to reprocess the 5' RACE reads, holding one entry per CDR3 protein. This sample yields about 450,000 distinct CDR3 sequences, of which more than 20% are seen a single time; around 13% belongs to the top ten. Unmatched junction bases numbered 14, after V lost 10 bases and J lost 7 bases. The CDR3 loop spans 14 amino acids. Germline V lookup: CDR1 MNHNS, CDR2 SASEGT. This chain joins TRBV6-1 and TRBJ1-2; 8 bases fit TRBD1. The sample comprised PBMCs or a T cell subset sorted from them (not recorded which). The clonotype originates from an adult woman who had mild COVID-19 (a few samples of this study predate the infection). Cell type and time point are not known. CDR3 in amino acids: CAIGQGIGVGGYTF. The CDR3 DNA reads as TGTGCCATAGGACAGGGTATAGGAGTTGGTGGCTACACCTTC.